These 13 T cell receptor beta chains were sequenced from one sample in a study of cytomegalovirus exposure and HLA in healthy donors. PCR employed 60 Vbeta and 13 Jbeta primers. Libraries were prepared by immunoSEQ multiplex PCR; TCRdb keeps only in-frame clonotypes and omits some of them. The sample yields 150,000 to 250,000 clones, roughly 85% seen once. The sample comprised PBMCs. These receptors were obtained from a woman aged 50 to 60 in good health and CMV-seronegative.

With respect to this clone: This CDR3 is also generated by other DNA sequences in the sample. CDR3 bases: TGTGCCAGCAGCTCCTCCACCGGGGAGCTGTTTTTT. Protein sequence: CASSSSTGELFF. The rearrangement links TRBV11-2 to TRBJ2-2; D unresolved. This CDR3 comprises 12 residues. V was clipped by 4 bases and J by 4 bases, with 4 bases between them. Germline assignment: CDR1 SGHAT and CDR2 FQNNGV.

The chain recombines TRBV2 with TRBJ1-4; D possibly corresponds to TRBD1 (5 bases). V was clipped by 8 bases and J by 5 bases, with 15 bases between them. CDR3 length equals 14 residues. The germline gives CDR1 SNHLY, CDR2 FYNNEI. The CDR3 DNA sequence: TGTGCCAGCCTACGGGGACTCAGGAATGAAAAACTGTTTTTT. This gives the protein CASLRGLRNEKLFF.

CDR3 region: CASSLAGGDYEQYF. The CDR3 DNA is TGTGCCAGCAGCTTAGCTGGGGGCGACTACGAGCAGTACTTC. The gene calls are TRBV7-9 and TRBJ2-7; D may be TRBD1 (6 bases). Germline V gene data show CDR1 as SEHNR and CDR2 as FQNEAQ (reference sequence). V was pared by 0 bases and J by 3 bases, with 9 bases between. This CDR3 is built from 14 residues.

V gene TRBV30 combines with J gene TRBJ1-1, with 9 bases aligning to TRBD1. This CDR3 comprises 13 residues. Losses at the gene ends were 1 base for V and 5 bases for J; bases not matched to a gene: 2. Germline lookup yields CDR1 GTSNPN and CDR2 SVGIG (reference sequence). The CDR3 region is CAWSGQGGTEAFF. The CDR3 DNA sequence: TGTGCCTGGAGTGGACAGGGGGGAACTGAAGCTTTCTTT.

CDR3 sequence reads: CASSSNRVRTYGYTF. The DNA for the CDR3 is TGTGCCAGCAGTTCCAACAGGGTCCGGACTTATGGCTACACCTTC. This chain uses TRBV27 with TRBJ1-2; tentative D call: TRBD1 (6 bases). Trimming removed 4 bases at V and 5 bases at J, with 17 bases between. CDR1 and CDR2 from the germline V gene are MNHEY and SMNVEV (reference sequence). This CDR3 has 15 residues.

This rearrangement joins TRBV21-1 to TRBJ2-1; TRBD1, the table's D call, lacks a check against the DNA. TRBV21-1 is a documented pseudogene. This CDR3 comprises 17 residues. The DNA of the CDR3 is TGTGCCAGCAGCAACTCCCGACAGGGAAGTGACTACAATGAGCAGTTCTTC. Its translation is CASSNSRQGSDYNEQFF.

The CDR3 is CASSRRRGRGRLNYGYTF. CDR3 in DNA: TGTGCCAGCAGTCGACGTCGGGGCAGGGGGCGCTTGAACTATGGCTACACCTTC. This sequence joins TRBV28 and TRBJ1-2, with 8 nucleotides matching TRBD1. Germline loops: CDR1 MDHEN, CDR2 SYDVKM. After removal of 5 bases from V and 2 bases from J, the junction contained 16 bases not matched to a gene. This CDR3 comprises 18 residues.

V gene TRBV7-6 combines with J gene TRBJ2-5, with 9 bases lining up with TRBD1. In germline, CDR1 is SGHVS, CDR2 FNYEAQ. The CDR3 is made up of 14 amino acids. V shed 3 bases, J shed 5 bases, and the junction held 4 bases outside the gene matches. DNA for the CDR3: TGTGCCAGCAGCTTGACAGGGGGTCGGGAGACCCAGTACTTC. Translating gives CASSLTGGRETQYF. The full variable domain, completed using reference TRBV7-6 and TRBJ2-5, is GAGVSQSPRYKVTKRGQDVALRCDPISGHVSLYWYRQALGQGPEFLTYFNYEAQQDKSGLPNDRFSAERPEGSISTLTIQRTEQRDSAMYRCASSLTGGRETQYFGPGTRLLVL.

The chain carries TRBV4-3 and TRBJ1-2, with D unresolved. The V gene's germline CDR1 is LGHNA and CDR2 YSLEER. With 0 bases removed from V and 8 bases from J, the gap between germline ends came to 16 bases. This CDR3 has 15 amino acids. This CDR3 is CASSQDVPTGWGYTF. The CDR3 DNA reads as TGCGCCAGCAGCCAAGACGTCCCCACCGGTTGGGGCTACACCTTC.

The V call is TRBV11-2, the J call TRBJ2-7; D gene unclear. Between the trimmed V and J ends, which lost 1 base and 0 bases, there was a span of 10 bases. The CDR3 covers 15 residues. Germline CDR1 and CDR2: SGHAT and FQNNGV. As DNA, the CDR3 is TGTGCCAGCAGCTTAGGCCTATTGATCTCCTACGAGCAGTACTTC. Its protein product is CASSLGLLISYEQYF. The variable domain in full, with the rest retrieved from reference TRBV11-2 and TRBJ2-7, is EAGVAQSPRYKIIEKRQSVAFWCNPISGHATLYWYQQILGQGPKLLIQFQNNGVVDDSQLPKDRFSAERLKGVDSTLKIQPAKLEDSAVYLCASSLGLLISYEQYFGPGTRLTVT.

The rearrangement joins TRBV7-9 to TRBJ2-6; 8 bases fit TRBD1. This CDR3 region has 17 residues. J lost 4 bases, V lost 1 base, and 6 bases had no gene match. Germline CDR1 SEHNR, CDR2 FQNEAQ (reference sequence). The CDR3 sequence is CASSLVRTGPGANVLTF. The CDR3, as DNA: TGTGCCAGCAGCTTAGTCCGGACAGGGCCAGGGGCCAACGTCCTGACTTTC.

The chain couples TRBV10-3 to TRBJ1-5; D unclear. V dropped 4 bases and J dropped 2 bases, with 6 bases sitting between them. Germline CDR1 ENHRY, CDR2 SYGVKD. This CDR3 region has 13 residues. The CDR3 region is CAISVQGNQPQHF. The CDR3 DNA reads as TGTGCCATCAGTGTCCAGGGCAATCAGCCCCAGCATTTT.

V gene TRBV15 combines with J gene TRBJ1-5; no reliable D call. Germline assignment: CDR1 LNHNV and CDR2 YYDKDF (reference sequence). The CDR3 has 13 residues. The V and J ends lost 5 bases and 11 bases respectively, with 16 bases between them. This CDR3 reads CATSSGRGEAQHF. The CDR3 nucleotides are TGTGCCACCAGCTCTGGTAGAGGTGAGGCCCAGCATTTT.